This T cell receptor beta chain was documented in a study of T cells in Graves' hyperthyroidism and ophthalmopathy. Looking at the study overall: It was at initial diagnosis, before any treatment, that peripheral blood was collected.

Active moderate-to-severe ophthalmopathy, Clinical Activity Score at least 3, NOSPECS at least 4, under 3 months' duration. The diagnostic basis comprised clinical symptoms, serum thyroxine and TRAb, thyroid ultrasound and orbital computed tomography. Study results and limitations: Most clonotypes expanded in thyroid above 0.001 were likewise present in blood.

V was trimmed by 5 bases and J by 2 bases, leaving 10 bases between them. The CDR3 totals 14 residues. CDR1 and CDR2 from the germline V gene are MDHEN and SYDVKM. The source material, RNA transcripts, was used to amplify TCR beta CDR3 regions. TCR CDR3 regions were first amplified by RT-PCR with HTBI primers. TCRdb reprocessed the multiplex PCR reads with MiXCR, giving one entry per CDR3 protein. The sample consists of about 58,000 distinct CDR3 sequences, around 48% of them appearing once. Remarks on this clonotype: Its specificity is not known.

The specimen was blood. The V gene is TRBV28, the J gene TRBJ2-1, with D hard to call. The sequence was obtained from a woman in her twenties or thirties with Graves' ophthalmopathy. The CDR3 spells CASSLPVTYNEQFF. CDR3 nucleotides: TGTGCCAGCAGTCTGCCAGTAACCTACAATGAGCAGTTCTTC.